This is a list of T cell receptor beta chains from one sample in a study of T cell responses to AZD1222 COVID-19 vaccine. Method: immunoSEQ multiplex PCR; TCRdb's copy keeps in-frame clones and lacks some. The data show about 190,000 clones, about 92% seen once. This specimen consisted of peripheral blood, obtained on day 0 of AZD1222 vaccination. These receptors originate from an adult in good health. CDR3s include the opening cysteine and the closing phenylalanine or tryptophan. Fields, in order: D gene, V gene, J gene, clone size, CDR3 DNA, CDR3 protein. D genes are given only for firm matches. Size is omitted from some rows. Given values are once, few, many or a class for expanded clones.

TRBD1,TRBV9,TRBJ2-7,NA,TGTGCCAGCAGCGCCCAGACAGGGTTCGAGCAGTACTTC,CASSAQTGFEQYF
NA,TRBV11-1,TRBJ1-1,NA,TGTGCCAGCAGCCTTCTGCGGACAGTCAACACTGAAGCTTTCTTT,CASSLLRTVNTEAFF
NA,TRBV7-9,TRBJ1-2,NA,TGTGCCAGCAGCTTAGAGGCAGGGGCGAACACCTTC,CASSLEAGANTF
NA,TRBV24-1,TRBJ1-1,NA,TGTGCCACCAGTGATTTGACTGAAGCTTTCTTT,CATSDLTEAFF
NA,TRBV27,TRBJ2-7,NA,TGTGCCAGCCGAAGCACAGGGTCCTACGAGCAGTACTTC,CASRSTGSYEQYF
NA,TRBV19,TRBJ1-2,NA,TGTGCCAGTAGCGGACGGGGGGGAGTTGGCTACACCTTC,CASSGRGGVGYTF
NA,TRBV12-3/TRBV12-4,TRBJ1-1,NA,TGTGCCAGCAGTTTAAACCCGAACACTGAAGCTTTCTTT,CASSLNPNTEAFF
NA,TRBV11-2,TRBJ2-7,NA,TGTGCCAGCAGCGGCCCGCTACGCGACGGTTCCTACGAGCAGTACTTC,CASSGPLRDGSYEQYF
TRBD1,TRBV27,TRBJ2-5,NA,TGTGCCAGTCGGACAGGGGGCTCAAAGACCCAGTACTTC,CASRTGGSKTQYF
NA,TRBV6-6,TRBJ1-1,NA,TGTGCCAGCAGTCCCAACCCGACGAACACTGAAGCTTTCTTT,CASSPNPTNTEAFF
NA,TRBV7-6,TRBJ2-3,NA,TGTGCCAGCACCTACGCGGGGCCCGAGGTCACAGATACGCAGTATTTT,CASTYAGPEVTDTQYF
TRBD1,TRBV3-1/TRBV3-2,TRBJ2-1,once,TGTGCCAGCAGCCAGGGACAGGGGGTCTACAATGAGCAGTTCTTC,CASSQGQGVYNEQFF
NA,TRBV7-2,TRBJ1-4,NA,TGTGCCAGCAGCTTCGGGGGGCATGAAAAACTGTTTTTT,CASSFGGHEKLFF
NA,TRBV20-1,TRBJ1-2,NA,TGCAGTGCTAGCGGGGGTTCTGGCTACACCTTC,CSASGGSGYTF
NA,TRBV14,TRBJ2-1,NA,TGTGCCAGCAGCCAAGCGCAAGGACAGTTCTACAATGAGCAGTTCTTC,CASSQAQGQFYNEQFF
TRBD1,TRBV7-2,TRBJ2-1,NA,TGTGCCAGCAGCAAATTGGGACAGGTTCGCAGCTCCTACAATGAGCAGTTCTTC,CASSKLGQVRSSYNEQFF
NA,TRBV15,TRBJ2-7,NA,TGTGCCACCAGCAGAGATCCTAGCAAATACGAGCAGTACTTC,CATSRDPSKYEQYF
NA,TRBV4-3,TRBJ1-2,few,TGCGCCAGCAGCCAAGACCGCCGGACAGTAGCTAACTATGGCTACACCTTC,CASSQDRRTVANYGYTF
NA,TRBV19,TRBJ2-3,NA,TGTGCCAGTAGTGTGGAGGGTGGGGTGGCAGATACGCAGTATTTT,CASSVEGGVADTQYF
TRBD1,TRBV10-3,TRBJ1-4,NA,TGTGCCATCGGACAGGGAAAAGAAAAACTGTTTTTT,CAIGQGKEKLFF
NA,TRBV10-3,TRBJ1-6,NA,TGTGCCACCCAACTACACAGGGAATTAGGTTCTTCACCCCTCCACTTT,CATQLHRELGSSPLHF
NA,TRBV5-8,TRBJ2-3,NA,TGTGCCAGCAGCTCGATCAGGGGGGCCTACACAGATACGCAGTATTTT,CASSSIRGAYTDTQYF
NA,TRBV27,TRBJ1-5,once,TGTGCCAGCAGTCCACCCGGCCACAATTCCTACAATCAGCCCCAGCATTTT,CASSPPGHNSYNQPQHF
NA,TRBV5-1,TRBJ1-4,NA,TGCGCCAGCAGCTTAGAGGCAACTAATGAAAAACTGTTTTTT,CASSLEATNEKLFF
NA,TRBV28,TRBJ2-1,NA,TGTGCCAGCTTGGGGGGAATGGGCTCCTACAATGAGCAGTTCTTC,CASLGGMGSYNEQFF
TRBD2,TRBV2,TRBJ2-3,NA,TGTGCCAGCAGTGCGAACGGGGGGATCACAGATACGCAGTATTTT,CASSANGGITDTQYF
TRBD1,TRBV18,TRBJ2-2,NA,TGTGCCAGCTCCCTTAGACAGGGGGCCTCCGGGGAGCTGTTTTTT,CASSLRQGASGELFF
NA,TRBV29-1,TRBJ1-4,NA,TGCAGCGTGCCGGATACAACTAATGAAAAACTGTTTTTT,CSVPDTTNEKLFF